This TCR beta chain is from a study of regulatory T cells in long-lasting Graves disease. Researchers made TCR beta libraries by using iRepertoire HTBI primers and running Arm-PCR on CDR3 regions. TCRdb passed the multiplex PCR reads through MiXCR, listing each CDR3 protein once. Here the sample spans 400,000 to 500,000 distinct CDR3 sequences, 14% being singletons. Regarding time point: newly diagnosed GD, antithyroid drugs for less than 3 months. The TCR library used RNA extracted from PBMCs. The CDR3 spans 16 residues. CDR1 is SGHVS and CDR2 is FQNEAQ in the germline V gene. Trimming pared 1 base from V and 0 bases from J, leaving 12 bases between. This clonotype was detected ten times or more. This same sample was also part of a study on T cells in Graves' hyperthyroidism and ophthalmopathy. From that second work: Exclusions: uncontrolled infection, other autoimmune disease, pregnancy, lactation.

The receptor's source is a woman aged 45-60 years with Graves disease. This sequence joins TRBV7-8 and TRBJ2-5; D is uncertain. The sequenced sample was peripheral blood mononuclear cells (PBMCs), obtained at new diagnosis, from a patient treated with antithyroid drugs. CDR3 DNA: TGTGCCAGCAGCTTAGGTACCGGGTGGTACCAAGAGACCCAGTACTTC. Its protein is CASSLGTGWYQETQYF.